The clone carrying this TCR beta chain was seen just once. Antigen specificity is unknown. The entry originates in a study of long-term antiretroviral therapy in people with HIV. About the study: Collection of the earliest samples took place about a decade ahead of the 2015 immediate-ART recommendation. Regarding the study as a whole: Diversity rose after ART but stayed below transplant donor controls. Regardless of time point, clones expanded before ART dominated the repertoire.

Every one of the participants with HIV received treatment in the United States. Looked up from germline, CDR1 is MNHNS and CDR2 is SASEGT. The CDR3 loop spans 13 amino acids. The V and J ends lost 2 bases and 0 bases respectively, with 4 bases between them. It was version v3.0 of the immunoSEQ assay that was run at survey level. The table came from immunoSEQ multiplex PCR; TCRdb's copy has only in-frame clones and leaves some out. The sample records about 39,000 clones, approximately 86% being singletons. The chain carries TRBV6-1 and TRBJ1-1; D is ambiguous. Specimen: unsorted PBMCs, collected just before starting antiretroviral therapy. This clonotype originated in a woman between 18 and 29 years old with HIV. CDR3 in amino acids: CASSEILNTEAFF. As DNA, the CDR3 is TGTGCCAGCAGTGAAATCTTGAACACTGAAGCTTTCTTT.